The clone carrying this TCR beta chain was observed a handful of times. Its antigen is not identified. MiXCR, applied by TCRdb to the reads, yields one record per CDR3 protein. The sample consists of about 97,000 distinct CDR3 sequences, approximately 17% of them appearing once. CDR1 is DFQATT, CDR2 SNEGSKA, per germline (reference sequence). The J segment lost 9 bases and the V segment lost 2 bases, leaving 10 bases of the junction unmatched. CDR3 length: 14 amino acids. This specimen belongs to a study of T cell repertoires in cytomegalovirus infection. Study context: Evidence of both CMV infection and a matching HLA type came from public TCR beta signatures. Whole-study results and caveats: The study found HLA-C-restricted CMV-specific TCR beta clonotypes dominating the ex vivo response. Summed public TCR beta family frequency identified CMV carriers bearing the relevant HLA.

V usage is TRBV20-1 and J usage is TRBJ1-1; 9 positions agree with TRBD1. This TCR derives from a human donor in good health (CMV status not recorded). Some clones in this sample may be carry-over from other donors' samples. Sequencing input: PBMCs. This CDR3 reads CSARKGTGIEKAFF. DNA of the CDR3: TGCAGTGCTAGAAAGGGGACAGGGATTGAGAAAGCTTTCTTT.